One and the same sample provided the 6 T cell receptor beta chains below, sequenced in a study of blood T cell repertoires in COVID-19. The table came from immunoSEQ multiplex PCR; TCRdb's copy has only in-frame clones and leaves some out. The sample has some 120,000 clones, around 83% seen once. Input material: peripheral blood. All receptors come from a woman aged 50 to 60 with acute or convalescent COVID-19.

The V gene is TRBV7-2, the J gene TRBJ2-1; 9 positions agree with TRBD2. V lost 1 base to trimming and J lost 10 bases; unmatched junction nucleotides: 8. Germline CDR1 SGHTA, CDR2 FQGNSA. The CDR3 is 15 amino acids. CDR3: CASSLGGSGGKEQFF. The CDR3 bases are TGTGCCAGCAGCTTAGGTGGTAGCGGGGGAAAAGAGCAGTTCTTC.

The gene calls are TRBV27 and TRBJ2-2, with 7 bases aligning to TRBD1. The CDR3 is made up of 15 amino acids. Germline CDR1 is MNHEY and CDR2 is SMNVEV (reference sequence). V shed 0 bases, J shed 5 bases, and the junction held 3 bases outside the gene matches. In DNA form, the CDR3 reads TGTGCCAGCAGTTTATCTACAGGGGTTACCGGGGAGCTGTTTTTT. Translated: CASSLSTGVTGELFF.

The rearrangement joins TRBV11-2 to TRBJ2-2; TRBD2 might be the D (5 bases). V shed 7 bases and J shed 0 bases, with 9 bases lying between them. Germline V CDR1 and CDR2: SGHAT, FQNNGV. The CDR3 consists of 14 residues. CDR3 loop: CASTGIANTGELFF. As DNA, the CDR3 is TGTGCCAGCACCGGGATTGCGAACACCGGGGAGCTGTTTTTT.

The chain joins TRBV19 to TRBJ1-1, with 11 nucleotides matching TRBD1. Looked up from germline, CDR1 is LNHDA and CDR2 is SQIVND (reference sequence). V trimming: 6 bases; J trimming: 3 bases; junction bases outside the gene matches: 3. The CDR3 is 14 residues long. The CDR3 DNA follows: TGTGCCAGTAGCCGGGACAGGGGGTACACTGAAGCTTTCTTT. Protein: CASSRDRGYTEAFF. The variable domain in full, with the rest retrieved from reference TRBV19 and TRBJ1-1, is DGGITQSPKYLFRKEGQNVTLSCEQNLNHDAMYWYRQDPGQGLRLIYYSQIVNDFQKGDIAEGYSVSREKKESFPLTVTSAQKNPTAFYLCASSRDRGYTEAFFGQGTRLTVV.

This chain joins TRBV6-1 and TRBJ1-5; D unresolved. V dropped 3 bases and J dropped 5 bases, with 17 bases sitting between them. Germline lookup yields CDR1 MNHNS and CDR2 SASEGT. This CDR3 is built from 16 residues. The CDR3 DNA follows: TGTGCCAGCAGTGAGCCCGGGAGGGCAGACCATCAGCCCCAGCATTTT. Translated, it gives CASSEPGRADHQPQHF.

This chain links TRBV6-5 with TRBJ1-3; a possible D gene is TRBD1 (5 bases). This CDR3 has 15 amino acids. CDR1 MNHEY and CDR2 SVGAGI come from the germline V gene. V was pared by 4 bases and J by 0 bases, with 10 bases between. This CDR3 is CASSLGQGSGNTIYF. CDR3 DNA: TGTGCCAGCAGTTTGGGGCAGGGCTCTGGAAACACCATATATTTT.